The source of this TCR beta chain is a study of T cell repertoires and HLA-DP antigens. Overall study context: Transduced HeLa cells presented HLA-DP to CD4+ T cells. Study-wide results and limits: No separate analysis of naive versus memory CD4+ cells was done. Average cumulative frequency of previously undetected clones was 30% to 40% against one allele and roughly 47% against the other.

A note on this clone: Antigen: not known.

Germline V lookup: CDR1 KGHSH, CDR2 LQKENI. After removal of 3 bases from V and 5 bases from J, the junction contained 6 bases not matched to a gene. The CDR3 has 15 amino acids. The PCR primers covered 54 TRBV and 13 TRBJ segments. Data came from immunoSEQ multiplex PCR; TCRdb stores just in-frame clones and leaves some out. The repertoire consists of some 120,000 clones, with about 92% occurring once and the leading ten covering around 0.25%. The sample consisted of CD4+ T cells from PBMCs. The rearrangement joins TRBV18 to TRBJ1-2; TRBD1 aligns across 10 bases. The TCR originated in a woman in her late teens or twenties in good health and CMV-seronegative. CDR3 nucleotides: TGTGCCAGCTCACCGCCGGGACAGGGGATGTATGGCTACACCTTC. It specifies CASSPPGQGMYGYTF.